This T cell receptor (beta chain) derives from a study of blood T cell repertoires in COVID-19. In the study overall: Samples of COVID-19 (acute and convalescent) were obtained from the United States, Italy and Spain.

The authors' processing: Reference gene primer amplification gave estimated nucleated cell counts. Method: immunoSEQ multiplex PCR; TCRdb's copy keeps in-frame clones and lacks some. Clone size and the V and J calls come from that table; the DNA yielded D and trimming. There are tens of thousands of clones in the sample; around 90% occur only once, and roughly 14% lies in the top ten. This CDR3 has 15 amino acids. Germline V gene sequence: CDR1 LNHDA, CDR2 SQIVND (reference sequence). V lost 2 bases and J lost 6; bases outside the gene matches: 5. This TCR came from a human donor with active COVID-19. The donor label of this sample is uncertain. Input material: peripheral blood. V usage is TRBV19 and J usage is TRBJ1-1, with 11 nucleotides matching TRBD1. CDR3 in amino acids: CASSILGQGVPEAFF. CDR3 DNA: TGTGCCAGTAGTATACTGGGACAGGGGGTCCCTGAAGCTTTCTTT. The complete variable domain, with remaining parts taken from reference TRBV19 and TRBJ1-1, reads DGGITQSPKYLFRKEGQNVTLSCEQNLNHDAMYWYRQDPGQGLRLIYYSQIVNDFQKGDIAEGYSVSREKKESFPLTVTSAQKNPTAFYLCASSILGQGVPEAFFGQGTRLTVV.